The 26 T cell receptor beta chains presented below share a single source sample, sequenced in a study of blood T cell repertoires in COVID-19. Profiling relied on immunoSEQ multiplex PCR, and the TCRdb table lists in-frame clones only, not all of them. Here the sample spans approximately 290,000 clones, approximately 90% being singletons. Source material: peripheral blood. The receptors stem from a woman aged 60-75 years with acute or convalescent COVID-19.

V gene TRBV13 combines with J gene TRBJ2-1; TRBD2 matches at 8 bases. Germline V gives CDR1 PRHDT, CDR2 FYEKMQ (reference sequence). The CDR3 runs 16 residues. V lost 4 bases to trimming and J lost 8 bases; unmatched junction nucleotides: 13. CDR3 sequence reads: CASSSLAGGAEDEQFF. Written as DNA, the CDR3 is TGTGCCAGCAGCTCCCTAGCCGGGGGGGCCGAGGATGAGCAGTTCTTC.

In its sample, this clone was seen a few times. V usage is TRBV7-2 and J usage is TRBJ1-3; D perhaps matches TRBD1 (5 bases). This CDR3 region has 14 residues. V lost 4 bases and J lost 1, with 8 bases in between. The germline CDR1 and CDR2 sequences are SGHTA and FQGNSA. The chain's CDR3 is CASSSGGSGNTIYF. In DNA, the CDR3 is TGTGCCAGCAGCTCGGGGGGGTCTGGAAACACCATATATTTT.

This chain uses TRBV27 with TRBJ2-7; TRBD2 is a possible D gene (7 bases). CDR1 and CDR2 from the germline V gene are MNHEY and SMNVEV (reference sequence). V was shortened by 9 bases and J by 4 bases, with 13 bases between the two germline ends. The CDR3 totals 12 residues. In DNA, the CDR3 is TGTGCCAGTAGACGGGGGGCTTACGAGCAGTACTTC. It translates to CASRRGAYEQYF.

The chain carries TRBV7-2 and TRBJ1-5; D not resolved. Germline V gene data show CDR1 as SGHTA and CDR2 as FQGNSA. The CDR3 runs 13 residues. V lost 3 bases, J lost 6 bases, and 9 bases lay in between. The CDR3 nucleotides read TGTGCCAGCAGCTTCGGGGTTACTCAGCCCCAGCATTTT. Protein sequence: CASSFGVTQPQHF.

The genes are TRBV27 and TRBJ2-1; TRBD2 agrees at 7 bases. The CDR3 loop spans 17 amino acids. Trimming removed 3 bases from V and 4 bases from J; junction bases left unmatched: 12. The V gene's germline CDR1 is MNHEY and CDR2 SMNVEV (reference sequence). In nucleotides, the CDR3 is TGTGCCAGCAGTTTCAATCCCGGGCCTAGCGGTTACAATGAGCAGTTCTTC. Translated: CASSFNPGPSGYNEQFF.

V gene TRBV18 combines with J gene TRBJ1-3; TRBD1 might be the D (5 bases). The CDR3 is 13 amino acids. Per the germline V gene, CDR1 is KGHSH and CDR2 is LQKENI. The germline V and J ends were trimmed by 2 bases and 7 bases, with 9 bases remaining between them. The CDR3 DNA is TGTGCCAGCTCACCAACAGGAGGGAACACCATATATTTT. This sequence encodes CASSPTGGNTIYF.

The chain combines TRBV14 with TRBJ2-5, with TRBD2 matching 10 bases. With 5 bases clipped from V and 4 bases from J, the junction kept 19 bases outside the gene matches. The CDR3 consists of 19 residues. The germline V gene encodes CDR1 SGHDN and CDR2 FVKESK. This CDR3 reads CASSETAESGRGVRETQYF. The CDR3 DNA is TGTGCCAGCAGCGAAACCGCCGAGAGCGGGAGGGGGGTTCGAGAGACCCAGTACTTC.

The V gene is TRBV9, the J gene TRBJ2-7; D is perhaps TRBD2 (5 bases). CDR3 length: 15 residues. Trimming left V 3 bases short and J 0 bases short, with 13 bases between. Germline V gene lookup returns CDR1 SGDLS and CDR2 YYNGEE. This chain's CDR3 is CASSAERGYSYEQYF. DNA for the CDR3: TGTGCCAGCAGCGCAGAACGGGGTTACTCCTACGAGCAGTACTTC.

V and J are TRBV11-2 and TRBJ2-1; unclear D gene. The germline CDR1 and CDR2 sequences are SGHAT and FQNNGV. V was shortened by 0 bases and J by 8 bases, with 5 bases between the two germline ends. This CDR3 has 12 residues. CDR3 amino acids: CASSLEFYEQFF. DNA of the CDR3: TGTGCCAGCAGCTTAGAGTTCTATGAGCAGTTCTTC.

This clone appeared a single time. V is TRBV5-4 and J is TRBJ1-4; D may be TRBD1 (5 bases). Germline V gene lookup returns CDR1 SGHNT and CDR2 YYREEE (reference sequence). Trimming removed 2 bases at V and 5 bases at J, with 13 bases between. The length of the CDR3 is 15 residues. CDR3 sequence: CASSFYKSGNEKLFF. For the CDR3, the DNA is TGTGCCAGCAGCTTTTATAAATCAGGGAATGAAAAACTGTTTTTT.

The CDR3 DNA is TGTGCCAGCTCACCACCCTCGGCCCCAGGGGCCAATGAGCAGTTCTTC. Protein product: CASSPPSAPGANEQFF. The chain combines TRBV18 with TRBJ2-1, with TRBD1 as a possible D gene (6 bases). This CDR3 has 16 amino acids. Trimming left V 0 bases short and J 6 bases short, with 15 bases between. Looked up from germline, CDR1 is KGHSH and CDR2 is LQKENI. Full variable domain (rest looked up from reference TRBV18 and TRBJ2-1): NAGVMQNPRHLVRRRGQEARLRCSPMKGHSHVYWYRQLPEEGLKFMVYLQKENIIDESGMPKERFSAEFPKEGPSILRIQQVVRGDSAAYFCASSPPSAPGANEQFFGPGTRLTVL.

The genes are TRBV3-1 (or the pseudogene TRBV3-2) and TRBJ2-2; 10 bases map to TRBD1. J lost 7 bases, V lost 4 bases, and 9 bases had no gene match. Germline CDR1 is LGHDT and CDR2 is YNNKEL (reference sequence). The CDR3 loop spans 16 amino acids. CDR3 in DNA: TGTGCCAGCAGCCGCCGACAGGGGGCTAAGGGCGGGGAGCTGTTTTTT. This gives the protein CASSRRQGAKGGELFF.

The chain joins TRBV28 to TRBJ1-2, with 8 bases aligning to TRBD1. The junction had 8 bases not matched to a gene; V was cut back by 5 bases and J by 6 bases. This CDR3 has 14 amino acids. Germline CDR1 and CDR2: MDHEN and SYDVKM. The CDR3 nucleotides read TGTGCCAGCAGTCCATACGACAGGGGCCATGGCTACACCTTC. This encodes CASSPYDRGHGYTF.

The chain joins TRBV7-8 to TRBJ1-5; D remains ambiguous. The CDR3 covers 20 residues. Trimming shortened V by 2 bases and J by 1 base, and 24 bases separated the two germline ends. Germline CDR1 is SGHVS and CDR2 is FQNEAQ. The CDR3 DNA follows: TGTGCCAGCAGCTTATTGTCCATATCTGGCAAAAAATCAAGCAATCAGCCCCAGCATTTT. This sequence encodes CASSLLSISGKKSSNQPQHF.

The CDR3 is CATSRDGGFPYEQYF. The CDR3 nucleotides are TGTGCCACCAGCAGAGATGGTGGCTTCCCCTACGAGCAGTACTTC. This chain connects TRBV15 to TRBJ2-7; no definite D call. Trimming stripped 0 bases from V and 2 bases from J, with 11 bases between. This CDR3 is built from 15 residues. Germline assignment: CDR1 LNHNV and CDR2 YYDKDF (reference sequence). Drawing the rest from reference TRBV15 and TRBJ2-7, the complete variable domain is DAMVIQNPRYQVTQFGKPVTLSCSQTLNHNVMYWYQQKSSQAPKLLFHYYDKDFNNEADTPDNFQSRRPNTSFCFLDIRSPGLGDTAMYLCATSRDGGFPYEQYFGPGTRLTVT.

The CDR3 DNA follows: TGTGCCAGCAGCGGCGGGGTACTAGGCGAGCAGTACTTC. It codes for CASSGGVLGEQYF. The rearrangement uses TRBV7-2 and TRBJ2-7; D is perhaps TRBD2 (6 bases). Per the germline V gene, CDR1 is SGHTA and CDR2 is FQGNSA. The V gene lost 5 bases and the J gene lost 6 bases, with 14 bases spanning the gap. The CDR3 extends over 13 amino acids.

The CDR3 DNA is TGTGCCAGCAGCTTAGCGGGGCGGGGGGTCCGAGGGGATACGCAGTATTTT. It translates to CASSLAGRGVRGDTQYF. This sequence joins TRBV7-2 and TRBJ2-3, with 8 bases identical to TRBD2. This CDR3 comprises 17 residues. Germline V gives CDR1 SGHTA, CDR2 FQGNSA. V shed 0 bases, J shed 6 bases, and the junction held 11 bases outside the gene matches.

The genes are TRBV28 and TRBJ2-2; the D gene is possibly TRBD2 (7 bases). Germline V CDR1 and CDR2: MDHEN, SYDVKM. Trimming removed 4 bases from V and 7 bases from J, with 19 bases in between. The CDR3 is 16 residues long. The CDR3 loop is CASSSPSSGGGGELFF. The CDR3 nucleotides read TGTGCCAGCAGTTCCCCTTCTAGCGGAGGGGGCGGGGAGCTGTTTTTT.

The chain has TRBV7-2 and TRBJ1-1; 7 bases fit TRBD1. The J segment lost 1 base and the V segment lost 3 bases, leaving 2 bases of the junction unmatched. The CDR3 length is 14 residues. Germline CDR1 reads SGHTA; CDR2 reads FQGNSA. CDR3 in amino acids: CASSLTGPNTEAFF. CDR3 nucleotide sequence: TGTGCCAGCAGCTTGACAGGGCCGAACACTGAAGCTTTCTTT.

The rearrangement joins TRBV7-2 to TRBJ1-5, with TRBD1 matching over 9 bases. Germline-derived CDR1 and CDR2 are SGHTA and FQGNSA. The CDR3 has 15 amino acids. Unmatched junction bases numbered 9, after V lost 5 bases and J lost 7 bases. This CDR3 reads CASSLSGTGRQPQHF. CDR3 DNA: TGTGCCAGCAGCCTATCCGGGACAGGGAGGCAGCCCCAGCATTTT. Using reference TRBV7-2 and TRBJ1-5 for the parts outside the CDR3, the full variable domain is GAGVSQSPSNKVTEKGKDVELRCDPISGHTALYWYRQSLGQGLEFLIYFQGNSAPDKSGLPSDRFSAERTGGSVSTLTIQRTQQEDSAVYLCASSLSGTGRQPQHFGDGTRLSIL.

Here the CDR3 reads CASSIPRSDPQHF. DNA of the CDR3: TGTGCCAGTAGTATACCCCGCAGCGACCCCCAGCATTTT. The chain couples TRBV19 to TRBJ1-5; D is undetermined. The germline CDR1 and CDR2 sequences are LNHDA and SQIVND (reference sequence). V lost 2 bases and J lost 10, with 12 bases in between. The CDR3 has 13 residues. Supplemented by reference TRBV19 and TRBJ1-5, the full variable domain reads DGGITQSPKYLFRKEGQNVTLSCEQNLNHDAMYWYRQDPGQGLRLIYYSQIVNDFQKGDIAEGYSVSREKKESFPLTVTSAQKNPTAFYLCASSIPRSDPQHFGDGTRLSIL.

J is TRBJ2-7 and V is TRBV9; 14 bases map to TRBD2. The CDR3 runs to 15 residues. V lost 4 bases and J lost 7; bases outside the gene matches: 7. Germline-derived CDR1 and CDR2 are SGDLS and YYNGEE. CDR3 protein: CASSTQGLAGAEQYF. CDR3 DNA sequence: TGTGCCAGCAGCACCCAGGGACTAGCGGGAGCAGAGCAGTACTTC.

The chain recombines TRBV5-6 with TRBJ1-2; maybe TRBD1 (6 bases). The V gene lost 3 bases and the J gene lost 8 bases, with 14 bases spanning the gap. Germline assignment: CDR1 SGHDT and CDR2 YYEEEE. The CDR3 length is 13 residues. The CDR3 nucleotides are TGTGCCAGCAGCTCCTCGGACAGTCGCGGCTACACCTTC. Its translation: CASSSSDSRGYTF.

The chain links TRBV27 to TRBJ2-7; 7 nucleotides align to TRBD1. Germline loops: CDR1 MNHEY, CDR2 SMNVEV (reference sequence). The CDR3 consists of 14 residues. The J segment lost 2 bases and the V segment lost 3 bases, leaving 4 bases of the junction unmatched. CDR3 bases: TGTGCCAGCAGTTTTAAGGGGGCGACCTACGAGCAGTACTTC. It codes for CASSFKGATYEQYF.

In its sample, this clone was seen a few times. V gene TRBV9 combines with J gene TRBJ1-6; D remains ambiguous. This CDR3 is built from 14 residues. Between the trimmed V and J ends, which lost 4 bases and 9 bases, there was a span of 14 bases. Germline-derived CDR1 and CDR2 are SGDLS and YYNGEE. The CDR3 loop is CASSRKDLGSPLHF. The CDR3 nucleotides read TGTGCCAGCAGCCGGAAAGACCTAGGTTCACCCCTCCACTTT.

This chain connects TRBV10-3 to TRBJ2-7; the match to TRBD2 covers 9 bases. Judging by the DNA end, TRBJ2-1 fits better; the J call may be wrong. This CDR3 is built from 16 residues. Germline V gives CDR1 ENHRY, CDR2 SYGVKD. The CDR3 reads CAISEWLAGTYNEQFF. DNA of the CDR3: TGTGCCATCAGTGAGTGGCTAGCGGGAACCTACAATGAGCAGTTCTTC.